A selection of T cell receptor beta chains follows, all from one sample in a study of OX40 agonist ivuxolimab in advanced cancers. Clones were sequenced by immunoSEQ multiplex PCR, and TCRdb holds only the in-frame ones, with some missing. The table includes about 69,000 clones, roughly nine tenths detected once. The sequencing used CD4+ or CD8+ T cells sorted from blood, collected in a trial of the OX40 agonist ivuxolimab. These receptor sequences come from an adult with an advanced solid tumor such as melanoma, head and neck, liver or kidney cancer. The CDR3 runs from the conserved cysteine through the conserved F or W. The D gene is left open where the match is weak. Where a row states a size, it is once, few, many or the class of an expanded clone; other rows omit it.

TRBV11-2	-	-	TRBJ1-5	CASSLERANQPQHF	TGTGCCAGCAGCTTAGAGCGGGCCAATCAGCCCCAGCATTTT
TRBV7-2	few	-	TRBJ2-3	CASSLFRDTQYF	TGTGCCAGCAGCTTATTTAGGGATACGCAGTATTTT
TRBV2	-	-	TRBJ1-5	CASSDRVEQPQHF	TGTGCCAGCAGTGACAGGGTTGAGCAGCCCCAGCATTTT
TRBV7-8	-	-	TRBJ1-3	CASSSRRSQPRSGNTIYF	TGTGCCAGCAGCTCTCGTCGCTCGCAACCCCGCTCTGGAAACACCATATATTTT
TRBV5-4	-	TRBD1	TRBJ1-1	CASSPGGATTEAFF	TGTGCCAGCAGCCCAGGGGGAGCGACCACTGAAGCTTTCTTT
TRBV4-1	-	-	TRBJ2-5	CASSQDPSRETQYF	TGCGCCAGCAGCCAAGATCCTAGCCGGGAGACCCAGTACTTC
TRBV19	-	-	TRBJ1-5	CASMDLGNQPQHF	TGTGCCAGTATGGACTTGGGCAATCAGCCCCAGCATTTT
TRBV4-1	once	TRBD2	TRBJ2-1	CASSQALAGVTYNEQFF	TGCGCCAGCAGCCAAGCCCTAGCGGGAGTCACCTACAATGAGCAGTTCTTC
TRBV7-8	-	-	TRBJ1-1	CASSLNLGGATGTEAFF	TGTGCCAGCAGCTTAAACCTCGGGGGAGCCACGGGCACTGAAGCTTTCTTT
TRBV19	few	-	TRBJ1-2	CASSISLGDYGYTF	TGTGCCAGTAGTATATCCCTGGGGGACTATGGCTACACCTTC
TRBV11-2	-	-	TRBJ1-3	CASSLVGRLSGNTIYF	TGTGCCAGCAGCTTAGTGGGACGGCTCTCTGGAAACACCATATATTTT
TRBV6-6	-	TRBD2	TRBJ2-7	CASRFSGRDSYEQYF	TGTGCCAGCAGATTTAGCGGGAGGGATTCCTACGAGCAGTACTTC
TRBV19	-	TRBD2	TRBJ2-1	CASSIQAGGPGNEQFF	TGTGCCAGTAGTATCCAAGCGGGAGGGCCGGGAAATGAGCAGTTCTTC
TRBV2	-	TRBD2	TRBJ2-1	CASRDTSGGRNEQFF	TGTGCCAGCAGAGATACTAGCGGGGGCCGCAATGAGCAGTTCTTC
TRBV19	-	-	TRBJ1-4	CASSIGKGTATNEKLFF	TGTGCCAGTAGTATAGGGAAGGGGACTGCAACTAATGAAAAACTGTTTTTT
TRBV7-2	-	-	TRBJ2-7	CASSSPDSYEQYF	TGTGCCAGCAGCTCGCCAGACTCCTACGAGCAGTACTTC
TRBV19	-	-	TRBJ2-1	CASSPTVGTSYNEQFF	TGTGCCAGTAGCCCCACGGTGGGAACCTCCTACAATGAGCAGTTCTTC
TRBV11-3	-	-	TRBJ1-1	CASSPDPRNTEAFF	TGTGCCAGCAGCCCGGACCCGAGGAACACTGAAGCTTTCTTT
TRBV6-1	few	TRBD1	TRBJ2-1	CASRTGTDYNEQFF	TGTGCCAGCAGAACCGGGACAGACTACAATGAGCAGTTCTTC
TRBV18	once	-	TRBJ2-3	CASSATASTDTQYF	TGTGCCAGCTCAGCGACAGCTAGCACAGATACGCAGTATTTT
TRBV19	-	TRBD1	TRBJ1-5	CASSNNRGAVSQPQHF	TGTGCCAGTAGTAATAACAGGGGAGCCGTTTCTCAGCCCCAGCATTTT
TRBV7-6	-	-	TRBJ1-1	CASSLGSAGARGTEAFF	TGTGCCAGCAGCTTAGGTTCCGCGGGGGCCCGAGGCACTGAAGCTTTCTTT
TRBV27	-	-	TRBJ1-1	CASSYVGTPITEAFF	TGTGCCAGCAGCTACGTAGGGACGCCGATCACTGAAGCTTTCTTT
TRBV6-6	-	-	TRBJ1-2	CASSRTTNYGYTF	TGTGCCAGCAGTCGAACAACGAATTATGGCTACACCTTC
TRBV15	once	TRBD1	TRBJ1-2	CATSREPITGVTF	TGTGCCACCAGCAGAGAGCCGATCACAGGGGTCACCTTC
TRBV27	-	-	TRBJ1-1	CASSFGTENTEAFF	TGTGCCAGCAGTTTCGGGACGGAGAACACTGAAGCTTTCTTT
TRBV5-6	-	-	TRBJ2-7	CASSLEGYYYEQYF	TGTGCCAGCAGCTTGGAGGGGTATTATTACGAGCAGTACTTC
TRBV30	-	-	TRBJ1-2	CAWSVYRVDGYTF	TGTGCCTGGAGTGTTTACAGGGTGGATGGCTACACCTTC